Listed here are 9 T cell receptor beta chains from one sample, sequenced in a study of blood T cell repertoires in COVID-19 (TCRdb year 2020). The library was made by the immunoSEQ multiplex PCR assay. TCRdb limited this immuneACCESS table to in-frame rearrangements with V and J called. A share of clones is missing; checked studies link under half to unresolved V genes, and the rest is unexplained. This sample lists 190,000 or so clones; about three quarters were detected once. The ten largest make up about an eighth of the sample. Sequencing was performed on peripheral blood. These receptors came from a woman of 80 years or more with COVID-19, enrolled during active disease.

The chain combines TRBV14 with TRBJ2-1, with 14 bases matching TRBD2. Germline CDR1 SGHDN, CDR2 FVKESK. The CDR3 spans 15 residues. The junction had 3 bases not matched to a gene; V was cut back by 4 bases and J by 7 bases. This CDR3 reads CASSPWTSGRNEQFF. CDR3 nucleotide sequence: TGTGCCAGCAGCCCCTGGACTAGCGGGAGGAATGAGCAGTTCTTC.

V and J are TRBV4-2 and TRBJ1-1; 9 bases are a match to TRBD1. V lost 0 bases and J lost 5; bases outside the gene matches: 7. CDR1 is LGHNA, CDR2 YNFKEQ, per germline. CDR3 size: 16 residues. This CDR3 reads CASSQELRDRVTEAFF. CDR3 coding DNA: TGTGCCAGCAGCCAAGAATTAAGGGACAGGGTAACTGAAGCTTTCTTT.

The chain uses TRBV5-4 and TRBJ2-3; possible D gene TRBD2, 5 bases. CDR1 is SGHNT, CDR2 YYREEE, per germline (reference sequence). The CDR3 sequence is 15 residues long. V was pared by 2 bases and J by 0 bases, with 10 bases between. Here the CDR3 DNA reads TGTGCCAGCAGCTTCAAGGAGGTTAGCACAGATACGCAGTATTTT. Translated, it gives CASSFKEVSTDTQYF.

This clone was seen only once. The V gene is TRBV5-6, the J gene TRBJ2-2, with D possibly TRBD2 on 5 matching bases. The CDR3 runs 16 residues. The V gene's germline CDR1 is SGHDT and CDR2 YYEEEE. V was cut by 1 base and J by 0 bases, with 10 bases left in between. The CDR3 coding sequence is TGTGCCAGCAGCTTGTTAGAGCGGACGAACACCGGGGAGCTGTTTTTT. Encoded protein: CASSLLERTNTGELFF.

J is TRBJ2-5 and V is TRBV9, with unresolved D. V was cut by 4 bases and J by 4 bases, with 14 bases left in between. The length of the CDR3 is 14 residues. Per germline, CDR1 SGDLS and CDR2 YYNGEE. CDR3 in amino acids: CASSPRLSLETQYF. The CDR3 DNA reads TGTGCCAGCAGCCCTCGACTGAGTTTAGAGACCCAGTACTTC.

Note on this clone: Given a much more abundant clone one base away, this may be a read error. Other DNA sequences in this specimen translate into the identical CDR3. J is TRBJ1-2 and V is TRBV3-1 (or the pseudogene TRBV3-2), with 8 nucleotides matching TRBD1. The J segment lost 5 bases and the V segment lost 1 base, leaving 0 bases of the junction unmatched. Germline lookup yields CDR1 LGHDT and CDR2 YNNKEL (reference sequence). This CDR3 comprises 13 residues. The CDR3 reads CASSQGTGYGYTF. DNA for the CDR3: TGTGCCAGCAGCCAAGGGACAGGGTATGGCTACACCTTC.

V and J are TRBV5-8 and TRBJ1-1, with 9 bases lining up with TRBD1. This CDR3 is 15 amino acids long. V was clipped by 5 bases and J by 6 bases; unmatched bases: 11. The V gene's germline CDR1 is SGHTS and CDR2 YDEGEE. CDR3 bases: TGTGCCAGCAGGCCCACCGGGACAGGGTACCCTGAAGCTTTCTTT. It is translated as CASRPTGTGYPEAFF.

The chain carries TRBV5-1 and TRBJ1-2, with 10 bases aligning to TRBD1. V shed 2 bases and J 8 bases; nucleotides not matched to a gene: 9. The CDR3 length is 15 residues. Germline V gene sequence: CDR1 SGHRS, CDR2 YFSETQ. CDR3 sequence: CASSFDRGPGAGYTF. The CDR3, as DNA: TGCGCCAGCAGCTTTGACAGGGGGCCGGGAGCGGGCTACACCTTC.

The chain recombines TRBV9 with TRBJ2-1; maybe TRBD2 (6 bases). V was shortened by 2 bases and J by 9 bases, with 12 bases between the two germline ends. Germline CDR1 is SGDLS and CDR2 is YYNGEE. This CDR3 spans 13 amino acids. This chain's CDR3 is CASSVAPEGEQFF. The CDR3 nucleotides are TGTGCCAGCAGCGTGGCCCCGGAGGGTGAGCAGTTCTTC.